The T cell receptor (beta chain) under discussion was sequenced for a study of T cells in Graves' hyperthyroidism and ophthalmopathy. Study background: The initial diagnosis was the point when peripheral blood was collected, ahead of any treatment.

With 5 bases removed from V and 0 bases from J, the gap between germline ends came to 14 bases. Germline lookup yields CDR1 SGDLS and CDR2 YYNGEE. The CDR3 sequence is 16 residues long. Amplification yielded TCR beta CDR3 regions, with RNA transcripts as the source. When the TCR CDR3 underwent first-round RT-PCR, the HTBI primer set was used. MiXCR, applied by TCRdb to the multiplex PCR reads, yields one record per CDR3 protein. The sample carries roughly 800,000 distinct CDR3 sequences, over 35% recorded once. The chain uses TRBV9 and TRBJ2-2, with D tentatively TRBD1 (6 bases). This clonotype was obtained from a man aged 18 to 30 with Graves' hyperthyroidism. Sequencing was done on a sample of blood. CDR3 loop: CASRVGRGANTGELFF. For the CDR3, the DNA is TGTGCCAGCAGAGTGGGCAGGGGCGCGAACACCGGGGAGCTGTTTTTT.